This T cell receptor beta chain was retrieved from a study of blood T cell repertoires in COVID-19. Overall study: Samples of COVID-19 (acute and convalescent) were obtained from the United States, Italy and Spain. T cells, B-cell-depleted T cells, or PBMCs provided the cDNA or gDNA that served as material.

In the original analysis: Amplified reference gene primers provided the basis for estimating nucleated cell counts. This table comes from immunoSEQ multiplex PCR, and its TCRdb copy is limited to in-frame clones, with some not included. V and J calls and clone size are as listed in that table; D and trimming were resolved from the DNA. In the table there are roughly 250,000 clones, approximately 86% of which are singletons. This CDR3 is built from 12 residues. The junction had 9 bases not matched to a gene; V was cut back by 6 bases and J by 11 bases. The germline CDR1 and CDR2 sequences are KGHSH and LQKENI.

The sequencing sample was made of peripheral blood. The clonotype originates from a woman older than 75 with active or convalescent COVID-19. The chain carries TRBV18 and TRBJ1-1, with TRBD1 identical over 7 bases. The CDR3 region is CASSPDRDVAFF. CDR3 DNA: TGTGCCAGCTCGCCCGACAGGGACGTGGCTTTCTTT.